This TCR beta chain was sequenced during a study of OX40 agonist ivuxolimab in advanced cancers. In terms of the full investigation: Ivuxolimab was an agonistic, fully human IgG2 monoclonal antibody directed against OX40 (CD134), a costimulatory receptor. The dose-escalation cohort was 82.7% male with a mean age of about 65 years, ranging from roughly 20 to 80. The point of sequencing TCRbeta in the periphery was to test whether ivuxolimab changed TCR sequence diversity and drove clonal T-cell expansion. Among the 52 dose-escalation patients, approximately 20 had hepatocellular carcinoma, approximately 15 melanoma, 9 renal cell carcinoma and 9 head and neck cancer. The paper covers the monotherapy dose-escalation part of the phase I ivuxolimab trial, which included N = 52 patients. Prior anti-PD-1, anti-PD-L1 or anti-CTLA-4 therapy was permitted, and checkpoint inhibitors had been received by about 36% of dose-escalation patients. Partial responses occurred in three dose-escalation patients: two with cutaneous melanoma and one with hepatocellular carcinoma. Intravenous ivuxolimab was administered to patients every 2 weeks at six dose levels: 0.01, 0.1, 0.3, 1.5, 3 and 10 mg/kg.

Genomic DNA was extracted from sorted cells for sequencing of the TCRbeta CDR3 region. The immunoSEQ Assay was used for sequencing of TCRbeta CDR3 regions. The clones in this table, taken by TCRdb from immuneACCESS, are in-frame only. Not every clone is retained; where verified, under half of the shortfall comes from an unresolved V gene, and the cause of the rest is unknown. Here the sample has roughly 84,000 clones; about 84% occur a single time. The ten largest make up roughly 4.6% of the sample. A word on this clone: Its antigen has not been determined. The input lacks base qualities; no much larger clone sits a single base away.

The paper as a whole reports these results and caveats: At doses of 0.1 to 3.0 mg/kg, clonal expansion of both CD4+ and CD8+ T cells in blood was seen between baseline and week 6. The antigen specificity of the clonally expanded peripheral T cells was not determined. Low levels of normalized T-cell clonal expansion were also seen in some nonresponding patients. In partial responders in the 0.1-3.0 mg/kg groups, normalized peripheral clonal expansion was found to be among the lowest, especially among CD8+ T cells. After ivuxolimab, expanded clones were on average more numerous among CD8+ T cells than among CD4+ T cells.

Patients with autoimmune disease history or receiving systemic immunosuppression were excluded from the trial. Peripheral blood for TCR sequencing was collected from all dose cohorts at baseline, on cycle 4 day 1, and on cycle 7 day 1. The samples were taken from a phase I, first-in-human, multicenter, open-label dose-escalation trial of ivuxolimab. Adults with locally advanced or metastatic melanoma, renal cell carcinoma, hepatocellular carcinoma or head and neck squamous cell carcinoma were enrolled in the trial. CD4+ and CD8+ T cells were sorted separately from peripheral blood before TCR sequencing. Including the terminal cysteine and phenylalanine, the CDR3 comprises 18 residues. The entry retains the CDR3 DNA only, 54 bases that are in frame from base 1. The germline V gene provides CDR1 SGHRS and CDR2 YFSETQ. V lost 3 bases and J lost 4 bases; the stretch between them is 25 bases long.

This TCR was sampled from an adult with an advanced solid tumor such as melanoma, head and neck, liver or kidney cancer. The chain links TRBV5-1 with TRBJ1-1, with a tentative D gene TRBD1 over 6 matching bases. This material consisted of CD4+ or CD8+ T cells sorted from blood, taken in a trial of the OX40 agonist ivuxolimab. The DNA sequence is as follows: TGCGCCAGCAGCTACCAGTCGGGGGCGCGAGGCCTGGGCACTGAAGCTTTCTTT. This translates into CASSYQSGARGLGTEAFF.